Listed here is a single T cell receptor (beta chain). The antigen is not known. Sequencing was performed with immunoSEQ multiplex PCR; in TCRdb, only in-frame clones are kept and a portion is missing. The data contain hundreds of thousands of clones, 86% of them singletons. This specimen comes from a study of Ad26.COV2.S vaccination and SARS-CoV-2 variants. Background on the study: Ad26.COV2.S, an intramuscular injection, was given once or twice 56 days apart.

Sample treatment: roughly 20 received Ad26.COV2.S at low or high dose, single or two shots; 5 received placebo; per-sample allocation not given. At day 63 after the first vaccine or placebo injection, samples were drawn. The V and J ends lost 3 bases and 8 bases respectively, with 13 bases between them. This CDR3 has 13 amino acids. In germline, CDR1 is LGHDT, CDR2 YNNKEL (reference sequence). Study-level results: TCR breadth and depth analyses may have underestimated total T cell responses. Individuals receiving vaccine had higher spike-specific TCR breadth than placebo recipients did.

This TCR was sampled from a person aged 18-65 years who received the Ad26.COV2.S COVID-19 vaccine or a placebo. V is TRBV3-1 (or the pseudogene TRBV3-2) and J is TRBJ1-2; TRBD1 is a possible D gene (5 bases). The material sequenced was peripheral blood, taken in a trial of Ad26.COV2.S vaccine versus placebo. CDR3 DNA sequence: TGTGCCAGCAGCCAGTCCAGGGTTGGCGGCTACACCTTC. Translation gives CASSQSRVGGYTF.